Reported below is one TCR beta chain. This sample was included in a study of blood T cell repertoires in COVID-19. The junction had 6 bases not matched to a gene; V was cut back by 4 bases and J by 2 bases. Germline CDR1 is LGHNA and CDR2 is YNFKEQ. CDR3 size: 15 residues. Method: immunoSEQ multiplex PCR; TCRdb's copy keeps in-frame clones and lacks some. This sample has about 220,000 clones, with 90% found just once. V usage is TRBV4-2 and J usage is TRBJ1-2; 8 bases fit TRBD1. The source is a young man who had been exposed to COVID-19. Sequencing was carried out using PBMCs or T cells enriched from blood (not recorded which). The CDR3: CASSLTGTGNYGYTF. CDR3 nucleotide sequence: TGTGCCAGCAGCCTAACCGGGACAGGAAACTATGGCTACACCTTC.